This T cell receptor beta chain was sequenced in a study of blood T cells in healthy people across ages. General study results and limits: Comparison with aged donors showed that long-lived donors had more naive CD4+ cells and higher diversity.

Trimming cost V 6 bases and J 6 bases; bases outside gene matches: 6. The CDR3 is made up of 13 amino acids. Germline-derived CDR1 and CDR2 are MNHEY and SVGEGT. Only a few counts were recorded for this clonotype. The antigen is not known. Primers used in a second PCR of about 6 to 11 cycles were a sample-barcoded 5' primer and a J-beta primer mix. Each CDR3 protein gets one entry after TCRdb re-called the 5' RACE reads with MiXCR. The table shows around 1.7 million distinct CDR3 sequences, with roughly 27% occurring only once. The specimen sequenced was blood. The rearrangement uses TRBV6-2 or TRBV6-3 and TRBJ1-1; 8 nucleotides match TRBD1. The sequence was collected from a woman aged 25-40 years in good health. The CDR3 nucleotides read TGTGCCAGCAGAGGGACAGGACAAGCTGAAGCTTTCTTT. Protein product: CASRGTGQAEAFF.